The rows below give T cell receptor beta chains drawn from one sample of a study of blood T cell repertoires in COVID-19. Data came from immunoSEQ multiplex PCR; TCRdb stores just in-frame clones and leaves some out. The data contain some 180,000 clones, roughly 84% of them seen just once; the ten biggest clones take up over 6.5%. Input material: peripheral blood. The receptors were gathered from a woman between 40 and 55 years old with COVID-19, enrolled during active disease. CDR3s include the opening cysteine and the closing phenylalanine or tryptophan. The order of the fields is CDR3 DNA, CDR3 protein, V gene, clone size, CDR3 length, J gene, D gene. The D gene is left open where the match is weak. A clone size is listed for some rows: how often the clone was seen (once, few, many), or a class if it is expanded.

TGCGCCAGCAGCGAAAGAGGGGACAGGAAAACCTCTGGAAACACCATATATTTT,CASSERGDRKTSGNTIYF,TRBV4-1,few,18,TRBJ1-3,TRBD1
TGCAGTGCTAGACCAGTCCATGAGCAGTTCTTC,CSARPVHEQFF,TRBV20-1,NA,11,TRBJ2-1,NA
TGTGCCAGCTCACCACAGGGGTTATATGGGACAGAGGATCTCTTT,CASSPQGLYGTEDLF,TRBV18,NA,15,TRBJ1-1,TRBD1
TGTGCCAGCAGTTTCGGCGGGTTTACCTATAATTCACCCCTCCACTTT,CASSFGGFTYNSPLHF,TRBV27,NA,16,TRBJ1-6,NA
TGCAGTGCTAGTTATCGTAGGGGGCGGTCTGGAAACACCATATATTTT,CSASYRRGRSGNTIYF,TRBV20-1,NA,16,TRBJ1-3,TRBD1
TGTGCCAGCACCGGGGGGACAGGGGAGTGCGAGCAGTACTTC,CASTGGTGECEQYF,TRBV12-1,once,14,TRBJ2-7,NA
TGTGCCAGCAGCATAGGACCGGGACAGGGGGGCTATGGCTACACCTTC,CASSIGPGQGGYGYTF,TRBV7-9,NA,16,TRBJ1-2,TRBD1
TGCAGCGTCGCAGGACAGGGAACAGGAGAGACCCAGTACTTC,CSVAGQGTGETQYF,TRBV29-1,NA,14,TRBJ2-5,TRBD1
TGTGCCAGCAGCCAAGGCCTTGGGACAGGGGGCCGGACTGAAGCTTTCTTT,CASSQGLGTGGRTEAFF,TRBV3-1/TRBV3-2,NA,17,TRBJ1-1,TRBD1
TGTGCCAGCAGCCAAGATGAGGGGGCCTGGACAGGGGCGAACACCGGGGAGCTGTTTTTT,CASSQDEGAWTGANTGELFF,TRBV3-1/TRBV3-2,NA,20,TRBJ2-2,TRBD1
TGCGCCAGCAGTGAGCCAGGCGGGTACACAGATACGCAGTATTTT,CASSEPGGYTDTQYF,TRBV10-2,once,15,TRBJ2-3,NA
TGTGCCAGCAGCCCACAGGGTTCGGTCTATGGCTACACCTTC,CASSPQGSVYGYTF,TRBV6-2/TRBV6-3,few,14,TRBJ1-2,NA
TGTGCCAGCAGGCCGACAGGGGCGGGAGAAAAACTGTTTTTT,CASRPTGAGEKLFF,TRBV6-5,once,14,TRBJ1-4,TRBD1
TGTGCCAGTAGTAGGGGACAGGGCATGAACACTGAAGCTTTCTTT,CASSRGQGMNTEAFF,TRBV19,once,15,TRBJ1-1,TRBD1
TGTGCCAGCAGTCCAAATGTCAGAGCGAACGGCTACACCTTC,CASSPNVRANGYTF,TRBV27,NA,14,TRBJ1-2,NA
TGCGCCAGCAGCCAGGCTCGCCAAGAGACCCAGTACTTC,CASSQARQETQYF,TRBV4-1,NA,13,TRBJ2-5,NA
TGTGCCAGCTCACCTCCGGACTCCTATGGCTACACCTTC,CASSPPDSYGYTF,TRBV18,once,13,TRBJ1-2,NA
TGTGCCAGCACTGAGCAGGACAGAGCCTGGCAGCCCCAGCATTTT,CASTEQDRAWQPQHF,TRBV6-1,NA,15,TRBJ1-5,NA
TGTGCCAGCAGTCCGGACAGGGGGCTTTATAGCAATCAGCCCCAGCATTTT,CASSPDRGLYSNQPQHF,TRBV28,NA,17,TRBJ1-5,TRBD1
TGTGCTAGCAGCCCACTACCGCGCGTCGGGTCCGGGGAGCTGTTTTTT,CASSPLPRVGSGELFF,TRBV7-7,NA,16,TRBJ2-2,NA
TGTGCCAGCAGTTACGACTCGAATTCACCCCTCCACTTT,CASSYDSNSPLHF,TRBV6-5,NA,13,TRBJ1-6,NA
TGTGCCAGCAGCTTAACTGGGGCGGATGAGCAGTTCTTC,CASSLTGADEQFF,TRBV7-3,few,13,TRBJ2-1,NA
TGTGCCAGCAGCGTAGAATCGGGGGAGCAGTTCTTC,CASSVESGEQFF,TRBV9,NA,12,TRBJ2-1,NA
TGTGCCAGCAGCCAAGAGGGCGTCTCGAACACTGAAGCTTTCTTT,CASSQEGVSNTEAFF,TRBV3-1/TRBV3-2,NA,15,TRBJ1-1,NA
TGTGCCAGCAGGCTAGATGGGGGGAATCGCTATGGCTACACCTTC,CASRLDGGNRYGYTF,TRBV7-9,NA,15,TRBJ1-2,NA
TGTGCCACCTCCGACAGGGGGCGACCCGGGGAGCTGTTTTTT,CATSDRGRPGELFF,TRBV27,NA,14,TRBJ2-2,TRBD1
TGTGCCAGCAGCTTAGAAAGGGACACAGAAGCTTTCTTT,CASSLERDTEAFF,TRBV7-9,NA,13,TRBJ1-1,NA
TGTGCCAGTAGTTACCGGACAGATAGCAATCAGCCCCAGCATTTT,CASSYRTDSNQPQHF,TRBV19,NA,15,TRBJ1-5,NA
TGTGCCAGCAGTTACAGTCGACAGGGAGTATGGACTGAAGCTTTCTTT,CASSYSRQGVWTEAFF,TRBV6-5,NA,16,TRBJ1-1,TRBD1
TGTGCCAGCAGTGACTCGAAAAGAAGCAATTCACCCCTCCACTTT,CASSDSKRSNSPLHF,TRBV6-4,NA,15,TRBJ1-6,NA
TGCGCCAGCAGCTTGGCGGGTTTCCTCACTAATGAAAAACTGTTTTTT,CASSLAGFLTNEKLFF,TRBV5-1,NA,16,TRBJ1-4,NA
TGTGCCAGTAGGGGACAGGGACCCACTGAAGCTTTCTTT,CASRGQGPTEAFF,TRBV19,few,13,TRBJ1-1,TRBD1
TGTGCCAGCAGCGTAGTGTCAGGGGCCAATGAGCAGTTCTTC,CASSVVSGANEQFF,TRBV9,NA,14,TRBJ2-1,NA
TGTGCCAGCAGCGCAGGGACAGGGTCTGCCTACAATGAGCAGTTCTTC,CASSAGTGSAYNEQFF,TRBV9,NA,16,TRBJ2-1,TRBD1
TGTGCCAGCAGTGAAGCGATAGGACTAGCGGGAGTTGAGGAGCAGTACTTC,CASSEAIGLAGVEEQYF,TRBV2,NA,17,TRBJ2-7,TRBD2
TGCGCCAGCAGCTTGGGACTAACCGAGCAGTACTTC,CASSLGLTEQYF,TRBV5-1,NA,12,TRBJ2-7,NA
TGTGCCAGCGAGTTTCGAACTGAAGCTTTCTTT,CASEFRTEAFF,TRBV19,NA,11,TRBJ1-1,NA